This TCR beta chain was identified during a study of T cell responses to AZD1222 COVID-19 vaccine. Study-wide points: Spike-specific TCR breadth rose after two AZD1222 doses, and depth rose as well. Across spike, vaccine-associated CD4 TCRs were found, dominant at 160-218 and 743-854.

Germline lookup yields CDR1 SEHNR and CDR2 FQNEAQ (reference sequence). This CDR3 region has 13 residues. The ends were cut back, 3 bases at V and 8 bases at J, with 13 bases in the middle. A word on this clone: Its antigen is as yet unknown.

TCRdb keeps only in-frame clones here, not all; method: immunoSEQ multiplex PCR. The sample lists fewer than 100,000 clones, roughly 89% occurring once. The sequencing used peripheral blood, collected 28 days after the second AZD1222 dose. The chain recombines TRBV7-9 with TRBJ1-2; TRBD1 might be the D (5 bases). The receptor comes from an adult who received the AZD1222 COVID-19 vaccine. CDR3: CASSFTQGGGYTF. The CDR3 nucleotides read TGTGCCAGCAGCTTCACGCAGGGAGGAGGCTACACCTTC.